This is a list of T cell receptor beta chains from one sample in a study of blood T cell repertoires in COVID-19. Sequencing used immunoSEQ multiplex PCR; TCRdb keeps in-frame clones, though not all of them. The table includes fewer than 200,000 clones, more than 70% detected once. The sample consisted of PBMCs or T cells enriched from blood (not recorded which). Every receptor here comes from a woman aged 50 to 60 in a cohort exposed to, infected with or recovered from COVID-19 (not recorded which). The CDR3 runs from the conserved cysteine through the conserved F or W. The D gene is left open where the match is weak. Part of the rows lack a size; the others show once, few, many or a class for expanded clones.

j_gene	d_gene	abundance	v_gene	CDR3nt	CDR3aa
TRBJ2-7	NA	NA	TRBV3-1/TRBV3-2	TGTGCCAGCAGCCACCCGACCGGGGGTCTCTCCTACGAGCAGTACTTC	CASSHPTGGLSYEQYF
TRBJ1-2	TRBD1	NA	TRBV25-1	TGTGCCAGCAGTGTACAGGGGGCGCATGGCTACACCTTC	CASSVQGAHGYTF
TRBJ1-5	NA	NA	TRBV2	TGTGCCAGCAAAGGGGCCCCTAGCAATCAGCCCCAGCATTTT	CASKGAPSNQPQHF
TRBJ2-7	NA	once	TRBV5-1	TGCGCCAGCAGCTTGGGTGTAGGGGTGACAAACGAGCAGTACTTC	CASSLGVGVTNEQYF
TRBJ1-5	NA	NA	TRBV6-5	TGTGCCACCAAGACAGAGCAGTTTCAGCCCCAGCATTTT	CATKTEQFQPQHF
TRBJ2-1	NA	NA	TRBV24-1	TGTGCCACCAGTCCGGGGGCCTACAATGAGCAGTTCTTC	CATSPGAYNEQFF
TRBJ2-6	TRBD1	NA	TRBV25-1	TGTGCCAGCAGTCTTCCGGGACAGGGATTCTCTGGGGCCAACGTCCTGACTTTC	CASSLPGQGFSGANVLTF
TRBJ1-5	NA	NA	TRBV24-1	TGTGCCACCAGTGATACGACAGGTGCTATCAATCAGCCCCAGCATTTT	CATSDTTGAINQPQHF
TRBJ2-6	TRBD1	NA	TRBV4-2	TGTGCCAGCAGCCAGGATGGACAGGGAATTTCTGGGGCCAACGTCCTGACTTTC	CASSQDGQGISGANVLTF
TRBJ1-5	NA	NA	TRBV6-5	TGTGCCAGCAGTGACTCAGAGGTGCCGCCCCAGCATTTT	CASSDSEVPPQHF
TRBJ2-5	TRBD1	NA	TRBV5-1	TGCGCCAGCAGCTCCGGGACAGGGGGATACCAAGAGACCCAGTACTTC	CASSSGTGGYQETQYF
TRBJ2-1	NA	NA	TRBV7-2	TGTGCCAGCTCCCGGGGGAACTACAATGAGCAGTTCTTC	CASSRGNYNEQFF
TRBJ1-5	TRBD1	NA	TRBV19	TGTGCCAGTAAGGGACAGGTGGTGGGGGGGGCGGAGCCCCAGCATTTT	CASKGQVVGGAEPQHF
TRBJ2-1	TRBD2	NA	TRBV24-1	TGTGCCACCAGTGCCTCACTAGCGGGCTACAATGAGCAGTTCTTC	CATSASLAGYNEQFF
TRBJ2-5	TRBD2	NA	TRBV5-1	TGCGCCAGCAGCCCGGGGACTACCCCAGAGACCCAGTACTTC	CASSPGTTPETQYF
TRBJ1-5	NA	NA	TRBV11-2	TGTGCCAGCAGCTCCGGGACAAAAAACCATCAGCCCCAGCATTTT	CASSSGTKNHQPQHF
TRBJ2-7	TRBD2	NA	TRBV7-9	TGTGCCAGCAGCCAGACTAGCGGACATTACGAGCAGTACTTC	CASSQTSGHYEQYF
TRBJ1-5	TRBD1	NA	TRBV5-1	TGCGCCAGCAGCTTACAGGGGGGCAATCAGCCCCAGCATTTT	CASSLQGGNQPQHF
TRBJ2-5	NA	NA	TRBV27	TGTGCCAGCAGTTCAGACAGGCCCTCAGAGACCCAGTACTTC	CASSSDRPSETQYF
TRBJ2-1	NA	NA	TRBV3-1/TRBV3-2	TGTGCCAGCAGCCAAGACAGGGGAAATGAGCAGTTCTTC	CASSQDRGNEQFF
TRBJ1-1	TRBD1	NA	TRBV27	TGTGCCAGCACCGATCGCGGGGACAGAGTGAACACTGAAGCTTTCTTT	CASTDRGDRVNTEAFF
TRBJ2-7	TRBD1	NA	TRBV11-2	TGTGCCAGCAGCCTTGACAGGGATTCCGAGCAGTACTTC	CASSLDRDSEQYF
TRBJ2-1	TRBD2	NA	TRBV4-1	TGCGCCAGCAGCCATCCTTTACTAGCGGGGCCTTACAATGAGCAGTTCTTC	CASSHPLLAGPYNEQFF
TRBJ1-2	TRBD1	NA	TRBV6-2/TRBV6-3	TGTGCCAGCAGTGGAGGGGACAGTAACTATGGCTACACCTTC	CASSGGDSNYGYTF
TRBJ1-5	NA	NA	TRBV3-1/TRBV3-2	TGTGCCAGCAGCCCCGCCAGGGGTGGTCAGCCCCAGCATTTT	CASSPARGGQPQHF
TRBJ1-1	TRBD1	NA	TRBV27	TGTGCCAGCAGTCTGAATAACAGGGGGTCGACTGAAGCTTTCTTT	CASSLNNRGSTEAFF
TRBJ1-2	TRBD1	NA	TRBV24-1	TGTGCCACCAGTGATAGCATCGGGACAGGACCTAACTATGGCTACACCTTC	CATSDSIGTGPNYGYTF
TRBJ2-1	NA	NA	TRBV19	TGTGCTACGAGAGGGCAAGCGGAATGGAATGAGCAGTTCTTC	CATRGQAEWNEQFF
TRBJ2-7	TRBD2	once	TRBV28	TGTGCCAGCAGTTTAGGGGGGGGACTACCCCCTTACGAGCAGTACTTC	CASSLGGGLPPYEQYF
TRBJ2-7	NA	once	TRBV19	TGTGCCAGTAGTATAACGGGAGAGAACGAGCAGTACTTC	CASSITGENEQYF
TRBJ2-7	TRBD2	NA	TRBV14	TGTGCCAGCAGCCAAGATCTGAGCGGGAGCAAGCAGTACTTC	CASSQDLSGSKQYF
TRBJ2-5	NA	NA	TRBV11-2	TGTGCCAGCAGCCGGGGTAGCGAGACCCAGTACTTC	CASSRGSETQYF
TRBJ2-6	TRBD2	NA	TRBV7-3	TGTGCCAGCACCCTCCTTGGGGGGGACTCTGGGGCCAACGTCCTGACTTTC	CASTLLGGDSGANVLTF
TRBJ1-1	NA	once	TRBV7-3	TGTGCCAGCAGCTTAAGGTTAGGGGAAGCCACTGAAGCTTTCTTT	CASSLRLGEATEAFF
TRBJ1-2	NA	NA	TRBV5-4	TGTGCCAGCAGCTCGGGACACCCAAACTATGGCTACACCTTC	CASSSGHPNYGYTF
TRBJ1-1	TRBD1	NA	TRBV7-2	TGTGCCAGCAGCCCCGGACAGGGAGAAAAGGGTGAAGCTTTCTTT	CASSPGQGEKGEAFF
TRBJ2-7	NA	NA	TRBV28	TGTGCCAGCAGTTTACTAGCCCCGGTCCACGAGCAGTACTTC	CASSLLAPVHEQYF
TRBJ2-5	TRBD2	NA	TRBV15	TGTGCCACCAGCCGCCTGGGACCGACTAGCGGGGAAGAGACCCAGTACTTC	CATSRLGPTSGEETQYF
TRBJ1-2	TRBD1	once	TRBV6-5	TGTGCCAGCAGGGAGACAGGGGACTATGGCTACACCTTC	CASRETGDYGYTF
TRBJ2-2	TRBD1	NA	TRBV6-1	TGTGCCAGCAGTGAACTATGGCAGGGGGCAGGCGGGGAGCTGTTTTTT	CASSELWQGAGGELFF
TRBJ1-4	NA	NA	TRBV4-2	TGTGCCAGCAGCCAAGATTGGTCGGTAACTAATGAAAAACTGTTTTTT	CASSQDWSVTNEKLFF
TRBJ2-1	NA	NA	TRBV6-5	TGTGCCAGCACCCGGAGGAGCTCCTACAATGAGCAGTTCTTC	CASTRRSSYNEQFF
TRBJ1-4	NA	NA	TRBV2	TGTGCCAGCAGGCTCTCCCTAGTGGGTGAAAAACTGTTTTTT	CASRLSLVGEKLFF
TRBJ1-3	TRBD1	NA	TRBV5-4	TGTGCCAGCAGCCGGTTCGGGGGGACAGGGGCTGGAAACACCATATATTTT	CASSRFGGTGAGNTIYF
TRBJ2-5	NA	NA	TRBV11-2	TGTGCCAGCACCGTCGCGGGACCTAGGGAGACCCAGTACTTC	CASTVAGPRETQYF
TRBJ2-5	TRBD1	NA	TRBV5-4	TGTGCCAGCAGCTCCCCGGACAGGGTAGGGGAGACCCAGTACTTC	CASSSPDRVGETQYF
TRBJ1-4	NA	NA	TRBV5-5	TGTGCCAGCAGCTATTACTGGGAGGTCGCAACTAATGAAAAACTGTTTTTT	CASSYYWEVATNEKLFF
TRBJ2-1	TRBD2	NA	TRBV2	TGTGCCAGCAGTGAAATTGGGACTAACTACAATGAGCAGTTCTTC	CASSEIGTNYNEQFF
TRBJ1-1	NA	NA	TRBV6-6	TGTGCCAGCAGTCCCGACACTGAAGCTTTCTTT	CASSPDTEAFF